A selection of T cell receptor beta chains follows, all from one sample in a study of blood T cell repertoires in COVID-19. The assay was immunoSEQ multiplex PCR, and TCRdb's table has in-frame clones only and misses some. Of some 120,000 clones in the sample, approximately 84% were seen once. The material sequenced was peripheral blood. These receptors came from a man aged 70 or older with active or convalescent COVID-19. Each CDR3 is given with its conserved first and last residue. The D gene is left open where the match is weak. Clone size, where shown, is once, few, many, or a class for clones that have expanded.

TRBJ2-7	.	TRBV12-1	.	CASRPQLLYEQYF	TGTGCCAGCAGACCCCAACTCCTCTACGAGCAGTACTTC
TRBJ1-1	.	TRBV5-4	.	CASSLAGVSHTEAFF	TGTGCCAGCAGCTTGGCGGGAGTCTCACACACTGAAGCTTTCTTT
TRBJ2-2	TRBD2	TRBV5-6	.	CASSRGTSRPTGELFF	TGTGCCAGCAGCCGTGGGACTAGCAGACCTACCGGGGAGCTGTTTTTT
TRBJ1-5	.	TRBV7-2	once	CASSLVSDRNQPQHF	TGTGCCAGCAGCTTAGTTTCGGACAGAAATCAGCCCCAGCATTTT
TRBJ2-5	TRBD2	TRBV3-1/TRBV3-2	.	CASSQEGGKRETQYF	TGTGCCAGCAGCCAAGAGGGAGGGAAGCGGGAGACCCAGTACTTC
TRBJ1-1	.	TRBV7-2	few	CASSPGVSSTEAFF	TGTGCCAGCAGCCCGGGGGTTAGTAGCACTGAAGCTTTCTTT
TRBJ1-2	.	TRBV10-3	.	CATHRGTGDGYTF	TGTGCCACCCACCGCGGGACGGGTGACGGCTACACCTTC
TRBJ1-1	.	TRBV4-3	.	CASSQESTGFTSEAFF	TGCGCCAGCAGCCAAGAGAGTACAGGGTTTACCTCTGAAGCTTTCTTT
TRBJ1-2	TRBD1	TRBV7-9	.	CASSLGRTGANINYGYTF	TGTGCCAGCAGCTTAGGGAGGACAGGGGCGAACATTAACTATGGCTACACCTTC
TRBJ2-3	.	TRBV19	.	CASSWRNTDTQYF	TGTGCCAGTAGTTGGCGGAACACAGATACGCAGTATTTT
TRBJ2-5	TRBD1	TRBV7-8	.	CASSLQGAQKETQYF	TGTGCCAGCAGCTTACAGGGGGCACAAAAAGAGACCCAGTACTTC
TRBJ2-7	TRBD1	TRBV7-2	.	CASSSGTGDEQYF	TGTGCCAGCAGCTCCGGGACAGGGGACGAGCAGTACTTC
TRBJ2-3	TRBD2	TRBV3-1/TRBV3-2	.	CASSQRASGSPDTQYF	TGTGCCAGCAGCCAAAGGGCTAGCGGATCTCCAGATACGCAGTATTTT
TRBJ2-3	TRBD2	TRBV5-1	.	CASRLVAGAADTQYF	TGCGCCAGCAGATTGGTCGCGGGAGCGGCAGATACGCAGTATTTT
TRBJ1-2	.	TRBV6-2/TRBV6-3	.	CASSTPGLRGYTF	TGTGCCAGCAGTACACCAGGGTTGAGAGGCTACACCTTC
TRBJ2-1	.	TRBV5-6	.	CASSLAPGWGLGEQFF	TGTGCCAGCAGCTTGGCCCCGGGTTGGGGCTTAGGGGAGCAGTTCTTC
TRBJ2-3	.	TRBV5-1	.	CASTGLHTQYF	TGCGCCAGCACGGGACTTCATACGCAGTATTTT
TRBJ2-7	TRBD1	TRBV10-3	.	CATGTDRGTYEQYF	TGTGCCACCGGTACAGACAGGGGAACCTACGAGCAGTACTTC
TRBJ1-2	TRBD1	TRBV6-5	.	CASTVDRANYGYTF	TGTGCCAGCACCGTGGACAGGGCTAACTATGGCTACACCTTC
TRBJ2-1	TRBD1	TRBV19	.	CASSEIRGFRDNEQFF	TGTGCCAGTAGCGAGATCAGGGGGTTTCGGGACAATGAGCAGTTCTTC
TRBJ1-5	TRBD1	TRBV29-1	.	CSTRTGDDQPQHF	TGCAGCACCAGAACAGGGGACGATCAGCCCCAGCATTTT
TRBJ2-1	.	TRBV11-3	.	CASSFGSSYNEQFF	TGTGCCAGCAGCTTTGGGAGCTCCTACAATGAGCAGTTCTTC
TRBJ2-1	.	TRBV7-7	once	CASSLQGHNEQFF	TGTGCCAGCAGCTTACAGGGTCACAATGAGCAGTTCTTC
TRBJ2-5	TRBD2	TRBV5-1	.	CASSLESSGQETQYF	TGCGCCAGCAGCTTGGAGTCTAGCGGGCAAGAGACCCAGTACTTC
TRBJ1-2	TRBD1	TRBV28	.	CASIAGTVNYGYTF	TGTGCCAGCATAGCCGGGACAGTTAACTATGGCTACACCTTC
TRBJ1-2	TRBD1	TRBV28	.	CASSLRQGYGYTF	TGTGCCAGCAGTCTAAGACAGGGTTATGGCTACACCTTC
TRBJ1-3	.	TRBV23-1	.	CASISTRSSGNTIYF	TGCGCCAGCATTAGCACCCGGAGCTCTGGAAACACCATATATTTT